This T cell receptor (beta chain) was identified in a study of T cells in Graves' hyperthyroidism and ophthalmopathy. Overall study findings and caveats: Ophthalmopathy, which appeared later, was predicted by the model a median about 6 months before onset.

Researchers amplified the TCR beta CDR3 regions from RNA transcripts. HTBI primers were employed in a first-round RT-PCR of the TCR CDR3. TCRdb passed the multiplex PCR reads through MiXCR, listing each CDR3 protein once. Of hundreds of thousands of distinct CDR3 sequences listed, approximately 42% are singletons. This clonotype was detected many times. Antigen specificity is unknown. Trimming pared 4 bases from V and 4 bases from J, leaving 4 bases between. Per the germline V gene, CDR1 is SNHLY and CDR2 is FYNNEI. The CDR3 is 11 residues long. The sequenced sample consisted of peripheral blood or thyroid tissue (not recorded which). J is TRBJ1-2 and V is TRBV2, with D hard to call. The clonotype comes from an adult man with Graves' disease, either hyperthyroidism or ophthalmopathy (not recorded which). CDR3 in DNA: TGTGCCAGCAGTGGGTCCTATGGCTACACCTTC. It codes for CASSGSYGYTF.